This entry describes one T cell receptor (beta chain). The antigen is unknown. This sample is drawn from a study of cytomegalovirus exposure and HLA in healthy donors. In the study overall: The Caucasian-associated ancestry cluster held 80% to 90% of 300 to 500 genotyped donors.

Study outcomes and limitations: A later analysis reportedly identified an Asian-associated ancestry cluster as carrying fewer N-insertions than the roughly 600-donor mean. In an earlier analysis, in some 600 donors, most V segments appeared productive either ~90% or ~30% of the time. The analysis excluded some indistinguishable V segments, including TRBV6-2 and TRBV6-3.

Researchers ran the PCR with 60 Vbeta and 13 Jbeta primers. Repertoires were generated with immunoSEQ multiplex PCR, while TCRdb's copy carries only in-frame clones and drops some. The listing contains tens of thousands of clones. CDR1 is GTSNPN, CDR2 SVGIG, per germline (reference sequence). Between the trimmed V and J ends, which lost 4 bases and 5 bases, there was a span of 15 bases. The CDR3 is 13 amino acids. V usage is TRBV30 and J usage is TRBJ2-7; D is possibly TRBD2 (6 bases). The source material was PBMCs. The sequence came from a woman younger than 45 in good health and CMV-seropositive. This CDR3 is CAWTGSGFHEQYF. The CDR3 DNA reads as TGTGCCTGGACCGGGAGTGGGTTCCACGAGCAGTACTTC. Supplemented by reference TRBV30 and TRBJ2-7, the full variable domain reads SQTIHQWPATLVQPVGSPLSLECTVEGTSNPNLYWYRQAAGRGLQLLFYSVGIGQISSEVPQNLSASRPQDRQFILSSKKLLLSDSGFYLCAWTGSGFHEQYFGPGTRLTVT.